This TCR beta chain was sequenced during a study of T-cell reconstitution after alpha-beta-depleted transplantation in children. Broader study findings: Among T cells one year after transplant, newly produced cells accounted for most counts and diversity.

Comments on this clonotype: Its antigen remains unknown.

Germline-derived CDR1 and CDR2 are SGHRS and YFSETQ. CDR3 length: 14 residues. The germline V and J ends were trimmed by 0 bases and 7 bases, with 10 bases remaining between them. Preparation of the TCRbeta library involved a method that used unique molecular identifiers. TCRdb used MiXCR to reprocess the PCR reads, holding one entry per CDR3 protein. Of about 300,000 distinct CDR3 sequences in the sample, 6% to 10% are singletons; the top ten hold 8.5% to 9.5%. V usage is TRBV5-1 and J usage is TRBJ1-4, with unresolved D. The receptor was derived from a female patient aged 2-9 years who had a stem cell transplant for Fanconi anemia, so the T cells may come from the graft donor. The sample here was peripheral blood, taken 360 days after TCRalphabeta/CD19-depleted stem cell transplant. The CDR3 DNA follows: TGCGCCAGCAGCTTGGTAGGGAATACTGAAAAACTGTTTTTT. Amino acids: CASSLVGNTEKLFF.